These 6 T cell receptor beta chains share one sample of origin, sequenced in a study of cytomegalovirus exposure and HLA in healthy donors. The PCR ran on 60 Vbeta and 13 Jbeta primers. The protocol was immunoSEQ multiplex PCR, while the TCRdb copy is restricted to in-frame clones and leaves out a portion. The sample has over 55,000 clones; approximately 87% are singletons. Sequencing used PBMCs. All receptors derive from a man aged 18-30 years in good health and CMV-seronegative.

This sequence joins TRBV5-1 and TRBJ1-3; no reliable D call. Trimming shortened V by 0 bases and J by 5 bases, and 3 bases separated the two germline ends. The V gene's germline CDR1 is SGHRS and CDR2 YFSETQ. This CDR3 has 12 residues. For the CDR3, the DNA is TGCGCCAGCAGCTTGGACAGAAACACCATATATTTT. Protein product: CASSLDRNTIYF.

The rearrangement joins TRBV2 to TRBJ2-3, with D perhaps matching TRBD2 (7 bases). The CDR3 consists of 16 residues. The germline V and J ends were trimmed by 0 bases and 2 bases, with 12 bases remaining between them. The V gene's germline CDR1 is SNHLY and CDR2 FYNNEI. The CDR3: CASSEAGAGATDTQYF. CDR3 in DNA: TGTGCCAGCAGTGAAGCCGGCGCGGGGGCCACAGATACGCAGTATTTT.

The gene calls are TRBV2 and TRBJ1-2, with D possibly being TRBD1 (5 bases). Trimming took off 6 bases at V and 4 bases at J, with 12 bases between the two ends. The CDR3 is 13 amino acids. Germline V CDR1 and CDR2: SNHLY, FYNNEI. The CDR3 sequence: CASRKTEGYGYTF. The CDR3 DNA is TGTGCCAGCAGGAAGACAGAAGGCTATGGCTACACCTTC.

The gene calls are TRBV19 and TRBJ1-1; TRBD1 matches at 7 bases. V trimming: 4 bases; J trimming: 4 bases; junction bases outside the gene matches: 12. Germline values: CDR1 LNHDA, CDR2 SQIVND (reference sequence). There are 16 residues in the CDR3. The CDR3 DNA reads TGTGCCAGTAGTAATCCTCAGACAGGGAAGAGCACTGAAGCTTTCTTT. It codes for CASSNPQTGKSTEAFF.

This chain joins TRBV6-5 and TRBJ2-7; D is uncertain. V lost 5 bases to trimming and J lost 4 bases, with 18 bases between them. The CDR3 contains 15 residues. Germline-derived CDR1 and CDR2 are MNHEY and SVGAGI. In nucleotides, the CDR3 is TGTGCCAGCAGTGTCCGAAGGTCCGACTTTTACGAGCAGTACTTC. Protein: CASSVRRSDFYEQYF.

This clone has just a few counts. This sequence joins TRBV6-5 and TRBJ1-4; TRBD1 might be the D (5 bases). The ends were cut back, 1 base at V and 7 bases at J, with 10 bases in the middle. This CDR3 region has 14 residues. The germline gives CDR1 MNHEY, CDR2 SVGAGI. The CDR3 DNA reads as TGTGCCAGCAGTTACTTAAGGGGATCTGAAAAACTGTTTTTT. Translated, it gives CASSYLRGSEKLFF.